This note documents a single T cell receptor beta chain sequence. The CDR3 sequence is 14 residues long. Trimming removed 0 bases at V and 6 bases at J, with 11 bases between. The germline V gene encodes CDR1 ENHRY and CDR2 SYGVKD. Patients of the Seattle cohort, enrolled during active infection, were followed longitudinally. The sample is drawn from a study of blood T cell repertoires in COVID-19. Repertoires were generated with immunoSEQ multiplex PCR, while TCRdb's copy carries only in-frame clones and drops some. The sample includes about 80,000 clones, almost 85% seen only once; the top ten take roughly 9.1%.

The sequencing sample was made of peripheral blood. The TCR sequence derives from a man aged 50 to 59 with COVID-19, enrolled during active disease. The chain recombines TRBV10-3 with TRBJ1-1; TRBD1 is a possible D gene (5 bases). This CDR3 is CAISESAGSPEAFF. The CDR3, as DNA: TGTGCCATCAGTGAGTCGGCAGGGTCTCCTGAAGCTTTCTTT.